Listed below are T cell receptor beta chains from one sample, sequenced in a study of cytomegalovirus exposure and HLA in healthy donors. Data came from immunoSEQ multiplex PCR; TCRdb stores just in-frame clones and leaves some out. The data hold approximately 130,000 clones, with about 86% observed a single time. The sequenced material came from PBMCs. Receptors originate from a woman aged 25-40 years in good health and CMV-seronegative. The CDR3 runs from the conserved cysteine through the conserved F or W. The D gene is left open where the match is weak. Clone size appears in some rows only: once, few, many, or a class for an expanded clone.

v_call	j_call	d_call	clone_size	cdr3_aa	cdr3_nt
TRBV9	TRBJ1-4	NA	NA	CASSVSGQEGEKLFF	TGTGCCAGCAGCGTATCCGGTCAGGAGGGGGAAAAACTGTTTTTT
TRBV27	TRBJ2-7	NA	NA	CASSLGQGLIYEQYF	TGTGCCAGCAGTTTAGGGCAGGGACTCATCTACGAGCAGTACTTC
TRBV7-2	TRBJ2-7	NA	once	CASSLVAGAVEQYF	TGTGCCAGCAGCTTAGTCGCGGGGGCGGTCGAGCAGTACTTC
TRBV11-2	TRBJ1-3	TRBD1	NA	CASSQGTAGNTIYF	TGTGCCAGCAGCCAAGGGACAGCTGGAAACACCATATATTTT
TRBV10-3	TRBJ2-3	TRBD2	few	CATGGGREADTQYF	TGTGCCACTGGGGGCGGGAGGGAGGCGGATACGCAGTATTTT
TRBV19	TRBJ2-2	TRBD1	NA	CASSGRTGLLAGELFF	TGTGCCAGTAGTGGAAGGACAGGGCTGTTGGCCGGGGAGCTGTTTTTT
TRBV19	TRBJ2-3	TRBD2	NA	CASKGTSGYTDTQYF	TGTGCCAGCAAAGGGACTAGCGGATACACAGATACGCAGTATTTT
TRBV14	TRBJ1-1	TRBD1	NA	CASSQRIQGLEAFF	TGTGCCAGCAGCCAACGCATACAGGGGCTTGAAGCTTTCTTT
TRBV7-7	TRBJ2-5	NA	NA	CASSSQQGLQETQYF	TGTGCTAGCAGCTCCCAGCAGGGTCTCCAAGAGACCCAGTACTTC
TRBV5-6	TRBJ2-3	NA	few	CASSPAARGFTDTQYF	TGTGCCAGCAGCCCCGCGGCCCGGGGGTTCACAGATACGCAGTATTTT
TRBV10-3	TRBJ2-1	TRBD2	NA	CAIKKRGGADSYNEQFF	TGTGCCATCAAGAAACGGGGAGGGGCCGACTCCTACAATGAGCAGTTCTTC
TRBV6-5	TRBJ1-2	NA	once	CASSPTSGGYYGYTF	TGTGCCAGCAGTCCTACTTCGGGGGGCTACTATGGCTACACCTTC
TRBV6-5	TRBJ2-1	NA	NA	CASSYSAGRNEQFF	TGTGCCAGCAGTTACTCGGCGGGCCGGAATGAGCAGTTCTTC
TRBV5-1	TRBJ1-1	NA	NA	CASSSTGIMNTEAFF	TGCGCCAGCAGCTCCACAGGGATCATGAACACTGAAGCTTTCTTT
TRBV7-7	TRBJ2-5	NA	NA	CASSPGTVQETQYF	TGTGCCAGCAGCCCTGGGACTGTCCAAGAGACCCAGTACTTC
TRBV7-9	TRBJ1-4	NA	NA	CASSPRLSAGPATNEKLFF	TGTGCCAGCAGCCCCCGGCTTTCGGCAGGTCCGGCAACTAATGAAAAACTGTTTTTT
TRBV11-1	TRBJ2-7	TRBD2	NA	CASSLGLLAGVHEQYF	TGTGCCAGCAGCTTAGGTTTACTAGCGGGAGTCCACGAGCAGTACTTC
TRBV28	TRBJ1-6	TRBD1	NA	CASRGQGLSYNSPLHF	TGTGCCAGCCGCGGACAGGGACTCTCCTATAATTCACCCCTCCACTTT
TRBV30	TRBJ2-7	NA	NA	CAWRGLAVSYEQYF	TGTGCCTGGAGAGGATTAGCGGTGTCCTACGAGCAGTACTTC
TRBV4-1	TRBJ2-1	NA	NA	CASSQDRLILNNEQFF	TGCGCCAGCAGCCAAGATAGACTAATCCTCAACAATGAGCAGTTCTTC
TRBV28	TRBJ1-2	NA	NA	CASSRQGGFGYTF	TGTGCCAGCAGTCGGCAGGGAGGGTTCGGCTACACCTTC
TRBV6-1	TRBJ2-5	TRBD1	NA	CASSSSRDRKETQYF	TGTGCCAGCAGTTCAAGCCGGGACAGAAAAGAGACCCAGTACTTC
TRBV7-3	TRBJ1-2	TRBD1	NA	CASSPGTGGSGYTF	TGTGCCAGCAGCCCCGGGACAGGGGGCAGTGGCTACACCTTC
TRBV6-5	TRBJ1-2	NA	NA	CASSHGGANYGYTF	TGTGCCAGCAGCCACGGGGGGGCTAACTATGGCTACACCTTC
TRBV28	TRBJ2-1	TRBD2	NA	CASSLVLAGISSYNEQFF	TGTGCCAGCAGTTTAGTACTAGCGGGGATTAGCTCCTACAATGAGCAGTTCTTC
TRBV4-3	TRBJ1-1	TRBD1	NA	CASSLDRGLSTEAFF	TGCGCCAGCAGCCTGGACAGGGGGCTGAGCACTGAAGCTTTCTTT
TRBV28	TRBJ2-3	TRBD2	NA	CASSFIFVGQRELTDTQYF	TGTGCCAGCAGTTTTATTTTTGTCGGTCAGCGGGAACTCACAGATACGCAGTATTTT
TRBV6-1	TRBJ1-2	TRBD1	NA	CASAAGQGNGYTF	TGCGCCAGCGCCGCGGGACAGGGTAACGGCTACACCTTC
TRBV7-2	TRBJ2-1	TRBD2	NA	CASTLAGGGYNEQFF	TGTGCCAGCACCCTTGCGGGGGGAGGCTACAATGAGCAGTTCTTC
TRBV7-2	TRBJ1-1	TRBD1	few	CASSSREPGQGTEAFF	TGTGCCAGCAGCTCGAGGGAGCCGGGACAGGGGACCGAAGCTTTCTTT
TRBV5-6	TRBJ1-3	TRBD1	few	CASSSRQGGGNTIYF	TGTGCCAGCAGCTCCAGACAGGGAGGTGGAAACACCATATATTTT
TRBV19	TRBJ1-1	TRBD1	NA	CASRQQGVNTEAFF	TGTGCCAGTAGACAACAGGGGGTGAACACTGAAGCTTTCTTT